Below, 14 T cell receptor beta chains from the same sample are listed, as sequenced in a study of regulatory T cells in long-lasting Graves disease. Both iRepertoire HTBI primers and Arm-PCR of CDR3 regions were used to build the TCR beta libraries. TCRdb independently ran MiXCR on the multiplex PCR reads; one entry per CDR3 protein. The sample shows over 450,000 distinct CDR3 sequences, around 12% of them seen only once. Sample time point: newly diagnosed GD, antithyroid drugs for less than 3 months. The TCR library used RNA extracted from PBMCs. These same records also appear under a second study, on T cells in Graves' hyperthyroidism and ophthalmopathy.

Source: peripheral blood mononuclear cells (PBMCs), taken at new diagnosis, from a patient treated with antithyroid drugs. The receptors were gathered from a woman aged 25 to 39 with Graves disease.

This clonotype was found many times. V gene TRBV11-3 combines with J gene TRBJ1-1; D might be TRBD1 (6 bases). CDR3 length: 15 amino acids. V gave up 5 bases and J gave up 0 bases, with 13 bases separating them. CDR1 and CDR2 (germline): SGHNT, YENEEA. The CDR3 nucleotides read TGTGCCAGCAGCCCTGGGACACGGATGAACACTGAAGCTTTCTTT. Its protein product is CASSPGTRMNTEAFF.

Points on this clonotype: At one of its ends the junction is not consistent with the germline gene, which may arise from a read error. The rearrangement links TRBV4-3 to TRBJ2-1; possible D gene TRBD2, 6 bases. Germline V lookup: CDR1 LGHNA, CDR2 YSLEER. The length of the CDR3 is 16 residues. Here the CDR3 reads CASSQGVGLVYDEQFF. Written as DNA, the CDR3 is TGCGCCAGCAGCCAAGGTGTGGGACTGGTCTACGATGAGCAGTTCTTC.

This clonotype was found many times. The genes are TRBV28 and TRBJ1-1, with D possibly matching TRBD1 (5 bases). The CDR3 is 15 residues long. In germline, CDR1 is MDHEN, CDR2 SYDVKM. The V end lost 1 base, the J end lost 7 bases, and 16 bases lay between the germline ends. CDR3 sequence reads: CASSLSGAARNEAFF. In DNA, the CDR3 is TGTGCCAGCAGTTTATCCGGGGCGGCGCGGAATGAAGCTTTCTTT.

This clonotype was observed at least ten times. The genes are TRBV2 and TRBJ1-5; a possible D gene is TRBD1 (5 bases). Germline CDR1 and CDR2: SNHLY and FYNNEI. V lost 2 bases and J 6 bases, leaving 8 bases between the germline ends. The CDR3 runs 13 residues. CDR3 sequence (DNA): TGTGCCAGCAGTGAACAGGGAAGTCAGCCCCAGCATTTT. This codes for CASSEQGSQPQHF.

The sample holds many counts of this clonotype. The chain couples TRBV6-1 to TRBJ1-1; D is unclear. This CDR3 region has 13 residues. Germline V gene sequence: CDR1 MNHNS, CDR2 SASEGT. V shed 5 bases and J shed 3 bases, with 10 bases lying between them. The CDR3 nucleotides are TGTGCCAGCAGTCTGTGGACTGACACTGAAGCTTTCTTT. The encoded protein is CASSLWTDTEAFF.

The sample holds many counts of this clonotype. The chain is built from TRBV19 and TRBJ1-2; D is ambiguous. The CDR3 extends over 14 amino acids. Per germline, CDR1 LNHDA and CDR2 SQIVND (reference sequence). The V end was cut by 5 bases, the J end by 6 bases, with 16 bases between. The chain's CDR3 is CASSFRSSPDGYTF. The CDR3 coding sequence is TGTGCCAGTAGTTTCCGGTCCTCCCCGGATGGCTACACCTTC.

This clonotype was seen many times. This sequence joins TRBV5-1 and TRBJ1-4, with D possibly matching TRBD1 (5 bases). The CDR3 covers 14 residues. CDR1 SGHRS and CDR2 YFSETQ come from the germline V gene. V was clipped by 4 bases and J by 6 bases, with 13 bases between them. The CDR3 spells CASSRGGADEKLFF. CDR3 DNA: TGCGCCAGCAGCCGGGGGGGAGCTGATGAAAAACTGTTTTTT.

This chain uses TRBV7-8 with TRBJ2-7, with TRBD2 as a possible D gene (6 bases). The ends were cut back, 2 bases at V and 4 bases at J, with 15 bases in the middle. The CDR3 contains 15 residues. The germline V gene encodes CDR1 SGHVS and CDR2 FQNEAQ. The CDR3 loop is CASSLYLLGGYEQYF. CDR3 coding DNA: TGTGCCAGCAGCTTATATCTCCTAGGAGGGTACGAGCAGTACTTC.

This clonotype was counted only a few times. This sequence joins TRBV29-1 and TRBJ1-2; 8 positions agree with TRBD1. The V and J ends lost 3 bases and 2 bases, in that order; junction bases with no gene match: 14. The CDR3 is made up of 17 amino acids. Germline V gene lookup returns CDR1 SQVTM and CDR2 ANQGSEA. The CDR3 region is CSVEFRTGPRLNYGYTF. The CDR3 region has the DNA TGCAGCGTTGAGTTTCGGACAGGGCCTCGATTAAACTATGGCTACACCTTC.

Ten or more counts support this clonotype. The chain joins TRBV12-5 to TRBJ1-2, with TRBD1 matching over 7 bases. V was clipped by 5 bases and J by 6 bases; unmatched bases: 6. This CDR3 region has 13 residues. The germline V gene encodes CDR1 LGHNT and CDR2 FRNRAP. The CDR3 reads CASGPNRGNGYTF. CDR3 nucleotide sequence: TGTGCTAGTGGTCCAAACAGGGGCAATGGCTACACCTTC.

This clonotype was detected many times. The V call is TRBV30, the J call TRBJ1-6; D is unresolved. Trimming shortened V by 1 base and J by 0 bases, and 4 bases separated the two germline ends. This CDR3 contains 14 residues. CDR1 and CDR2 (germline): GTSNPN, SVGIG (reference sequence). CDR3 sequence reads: CAWSDSSYNSPLHF. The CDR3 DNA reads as TGTGCCTGGAGTGATAGCTCCTATAATTCACCCCTCCACTTT.

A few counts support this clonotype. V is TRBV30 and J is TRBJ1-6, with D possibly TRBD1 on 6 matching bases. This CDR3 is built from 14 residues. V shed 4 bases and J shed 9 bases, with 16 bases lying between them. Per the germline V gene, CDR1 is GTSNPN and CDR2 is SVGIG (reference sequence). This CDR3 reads CAWTGTSYGSPLHF. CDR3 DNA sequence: TGTGCCTGGACGGGGACATCCTATGGTTCACCCCTCCACTTT.

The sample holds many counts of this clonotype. CDR3 coding DNA: TGTGCCGCACCCGGTTCGGGGGTTGGGCATGAAAAACTGTTTTTT. Translated, it gives CAAPGSGVGHEKLFF. The rearrangement uses TRBV24-1 and TRBJ1-4; D is possibly TRBD1 (5 bases). V lost 12 bases and J lost 6, with 22 bases in between. CDR3 length: 15 amino acids. Germline V gene lookup returns CDR1 KGHDR and CDR2 SFDVKD.

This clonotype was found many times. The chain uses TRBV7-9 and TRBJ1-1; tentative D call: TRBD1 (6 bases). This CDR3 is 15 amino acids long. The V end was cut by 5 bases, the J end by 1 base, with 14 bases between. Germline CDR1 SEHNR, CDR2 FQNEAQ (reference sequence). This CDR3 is CASSPQQGTNTEAFF. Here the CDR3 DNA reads TGTGCCAGCAGCCCCCAACAGGGAACGAACACTGAAGCTTTCTTT. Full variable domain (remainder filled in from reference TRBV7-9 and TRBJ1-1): DTGVSQNPRHKITKRGQNVTFRCDPISEHNRLYWYRQTLGQGPEFLTYFQNEAQLEKSRLLSDRFSAERPKGSFSTLEIQRTEQGDSAMYLCASSPQQGTNTEAFFGQGTRLTVV.